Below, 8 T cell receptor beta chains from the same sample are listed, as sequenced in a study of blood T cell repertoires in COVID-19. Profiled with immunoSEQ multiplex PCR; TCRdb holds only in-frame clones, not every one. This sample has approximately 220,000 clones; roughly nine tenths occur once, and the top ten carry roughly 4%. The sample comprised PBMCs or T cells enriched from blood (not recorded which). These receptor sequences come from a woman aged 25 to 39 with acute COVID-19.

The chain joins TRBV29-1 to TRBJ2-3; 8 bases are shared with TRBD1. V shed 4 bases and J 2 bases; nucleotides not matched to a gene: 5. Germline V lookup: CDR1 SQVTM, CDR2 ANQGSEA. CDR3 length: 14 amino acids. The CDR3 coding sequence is TGCAGCGTTGTCGGGACAGGTTTCACAGATACGCAGTATTTT. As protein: CSVVGTGFTDTQYF.

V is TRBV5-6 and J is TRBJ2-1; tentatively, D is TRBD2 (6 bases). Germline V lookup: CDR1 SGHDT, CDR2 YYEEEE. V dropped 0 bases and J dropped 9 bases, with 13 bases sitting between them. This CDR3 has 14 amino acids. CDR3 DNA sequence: TGTGCCAGCAGCTTGGTTGGCTGGGGAGGTGAGCAGTTCTTC. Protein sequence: CASSLVGWGGEQFF.

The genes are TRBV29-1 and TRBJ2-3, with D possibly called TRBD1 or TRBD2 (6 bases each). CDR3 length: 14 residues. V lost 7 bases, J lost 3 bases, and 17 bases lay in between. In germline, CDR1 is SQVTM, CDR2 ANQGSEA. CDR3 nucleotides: TGCAGCGGGGGACTGACAGGACAAACAGATACGCAGTATTTT. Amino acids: CSGGLTGQTDTQYF.

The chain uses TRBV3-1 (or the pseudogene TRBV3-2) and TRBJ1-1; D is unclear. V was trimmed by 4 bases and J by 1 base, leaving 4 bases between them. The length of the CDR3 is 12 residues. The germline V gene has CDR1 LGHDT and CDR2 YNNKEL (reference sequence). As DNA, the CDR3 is TGTGCCAGCAGCCGAGGGAACACTGAAGCTTTCTTT. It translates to CASSRGNTEAFF.

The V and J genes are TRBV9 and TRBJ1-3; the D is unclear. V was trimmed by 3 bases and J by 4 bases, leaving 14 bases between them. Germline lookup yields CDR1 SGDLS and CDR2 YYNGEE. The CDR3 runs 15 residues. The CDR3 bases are TGTGCCAGCAGCGCCACCCGCGGTCCCGGAAACACCATATATTTT. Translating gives CASSATRGPGNTIYF. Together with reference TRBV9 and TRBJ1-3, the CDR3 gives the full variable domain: DSGVTQTPKHLITATGQRVTLRCSPRSGDLSVYWYQQSLDQGLQFLIQYYNGEERAKGNILERFSAQQFPDLHSELNLSSLELGDSALYFCASSATRGPGNTIYFGEGSWLTVV.

The CDR3 DNA reads TGCAGCGTTGAAGGTCAGGACAGATCCTACGAGCAGTACTTC. As protein: CSVEGQDRSYEQYF. The chain is built from TRBV29-1 and TRBJ2-7, with D maybe TRBD1 (6 bases). The V end was cut by 1 base, the J end by 1 base, with 11 bases between. CDR1 and CDR2 from the germline V gene are SQVTM and ANQGSEA. The CDR3 extends over 14 amino acids.

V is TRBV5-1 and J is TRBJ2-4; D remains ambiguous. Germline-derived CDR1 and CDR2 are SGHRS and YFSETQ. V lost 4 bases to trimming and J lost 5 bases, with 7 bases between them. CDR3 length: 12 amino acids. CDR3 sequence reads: CASSEPENIQYF. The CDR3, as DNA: TGCGCCAGCAGCGAACCAGAAAACATTCAGTACTTC.

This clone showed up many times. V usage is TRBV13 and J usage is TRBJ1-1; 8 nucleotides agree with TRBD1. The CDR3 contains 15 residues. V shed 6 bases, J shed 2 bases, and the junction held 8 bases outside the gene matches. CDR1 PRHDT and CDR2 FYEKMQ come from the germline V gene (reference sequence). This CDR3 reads CASRHRGGGNTEAFF. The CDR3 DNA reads TGTGCCAGCAGGCACAGGGGGGGAGGCAACACTGAAGCTTTCTTT.